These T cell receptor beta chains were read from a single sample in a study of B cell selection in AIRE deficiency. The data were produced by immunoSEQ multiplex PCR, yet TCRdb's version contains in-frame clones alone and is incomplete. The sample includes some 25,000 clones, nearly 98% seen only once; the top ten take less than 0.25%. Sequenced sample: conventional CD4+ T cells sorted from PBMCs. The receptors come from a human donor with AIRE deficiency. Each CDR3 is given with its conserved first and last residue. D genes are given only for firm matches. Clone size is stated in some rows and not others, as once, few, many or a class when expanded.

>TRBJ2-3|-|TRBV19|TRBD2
CASSLGASGSDTQYF
TGTGCCAGTAGCCTAGGGGCTAGCGGGAGTGATACGCAGTATTTT
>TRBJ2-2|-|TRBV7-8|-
CASNRDPNTGELFF
TGTGCCAGCAACCGGGACCCTAACACCGGGGAGCTGTTTTTT
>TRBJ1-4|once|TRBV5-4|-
CASSLSGLNEKLFF
TGTGCCAGCAGCTTATCGGGTCTGAATGAAAAACTGTTTTTT
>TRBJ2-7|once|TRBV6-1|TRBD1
CATQDRGGYEQYF
TGTGCCACCCAGGACAGGGGCGGCTACGAGCAGTACTTC
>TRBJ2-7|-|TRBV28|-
CASSLYREWQYF
TGTGCCAGCAGTTTATACCGGGAGTGGCAGTACTTC
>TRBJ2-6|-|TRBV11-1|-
CASSIEAWTQSSGANVLTF
TGTGCCAGCAGCATCGAGGCCTGGACCCAGAGCTCTGGGGCCAACGTCCTGACTTTC
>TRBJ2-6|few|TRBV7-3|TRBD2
CASGPTSGISGANVLTF
TGTGCCAGCGGGCCGACTAGCGGTATCTCTGGGGCCAACGTCCTGACTTTC
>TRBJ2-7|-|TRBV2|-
CASSDIGLSSYEQYF
TGTGCCAGCAGTGACATCGGGTTGAGCTCCTACGAGCAGTACTTC
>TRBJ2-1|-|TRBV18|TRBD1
CASSPRDRGFNEQFF
TGTGCCAGCTCACCGCGGGACAGGGGTTTCAATGAGCAGTTCTTC
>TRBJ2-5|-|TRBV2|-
CASSVGETQYF
TGTGCCAGCAGTGTAGGAGAGACCCAGTACTTC
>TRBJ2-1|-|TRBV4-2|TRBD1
CASSQDKGADYNEQFF
TGTGCCAGCAGCCAAGACAAGGGGGCAGACTACAATGAGCAGTTCTTC
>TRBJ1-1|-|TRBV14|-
CASSQGLYRRNTEAFF
TGTGCCAGCAGCCAAGGGCTTTATAGGAGGAACACTGAAGCTTTCTTT
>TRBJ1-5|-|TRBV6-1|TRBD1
CASWDRANQPQHF
TGTGCCAGCTGGGACAGGGCCAATCAGCCCCAGCATTTT
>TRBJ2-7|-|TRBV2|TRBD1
CASTRSGDRGAYEQYF
TGTGCCAGCACCCGCTCGGGGGACAGGGGGGCCTACGAGCAGTACTTC
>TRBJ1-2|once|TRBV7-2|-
CASSPWTELYGYTF
TGTGCCAGCAGCCCGTGGACTGAACTCTATGGCTACACCTTC
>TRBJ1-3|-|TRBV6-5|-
CASSSTGFSGNTIYF
TGTGCCAGCAGTAGTACGGGATTCTCTGGAAACACCATATATTTT
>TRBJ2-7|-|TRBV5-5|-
CASSVPPGRVDFAEQYF
TGTGCCAGCAGCGTACCTCCTGGCAGGGTCGATTTCGCCGAGCAGTACTTC
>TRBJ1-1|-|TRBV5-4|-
CASSAQGNTEAFF
TGTGCCAGCAGCGCACAGGGGAACACTGAAGCTTTCTTT
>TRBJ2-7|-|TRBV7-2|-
CASSWQSGLGAYEQYF
TGTGCCAGCAGCTGGCAATCGGGACTTGGGGCCTACGAGCAGTACTTC
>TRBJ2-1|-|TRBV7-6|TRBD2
CASSLVIAGGHNEQFF
TGTGCCAGCAGCTTAGTGATAGCGGGAGGGCACAATGAGCAGTTCTTC
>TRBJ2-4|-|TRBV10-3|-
CAISESKGLGGKNIQYF
TGTGCCATCAGTGAGTCGAAGGGACTTGGAGGCAAAAACATTCAGTACTTC
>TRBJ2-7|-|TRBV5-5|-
CASRYPSSYEQYF
TGTGCCAGCAGGTACCCAAGCTCCTACGAGCAGTACTTC
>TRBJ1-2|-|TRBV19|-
CASSISLSQFDGYTF
TGTGCCAGTAGTATCTCCCTGTCCCAGTTCGACGGCTACACCTTC
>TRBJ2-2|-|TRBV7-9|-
CASSLSLRDTGELFF
TGTGCCAGCAGCCTAAGTTTGAGGGACACCGGGGAGCTGTTTTTT
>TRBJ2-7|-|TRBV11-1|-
CASSKKQGTYEQYF
TGTGCCAGCAGCAAGAAACAGGGTACTTACGAGCAGTACTTC
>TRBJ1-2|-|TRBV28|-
CASSRTAYGYTF
TGTGCCAGCAGTCGGACAGCCTATGGCTACACCTTC
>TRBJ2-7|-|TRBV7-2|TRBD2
CASSSLGLAGNEQYF
TGTGCCAGCAGCAGCCTAGGGCTAGCGGGAAACGAGCAGTACTTC
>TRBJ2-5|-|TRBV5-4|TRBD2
CASSLGPSGGETQYF
TGTGCCAGCAGCTTGGGGCCTAGCGGAGGGGAGACCCAGTACTTC
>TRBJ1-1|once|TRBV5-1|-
CASRPGDSQYTEAFF
TGCGCCAGCAGGCCTGGCGACAGTCAGTATACTGAAGCTTTCTTT
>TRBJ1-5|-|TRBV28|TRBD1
CASTPGTVNQPQHF
TGTGCCAGCACCCCCGGGACAGTCAATCAGCCCCAGCATTTT
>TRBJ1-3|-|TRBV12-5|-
CASGLGSSGNTIYF
TGTGCTAGTGGTTTGGGCAGCTCTGGAAACACCATATATTTT
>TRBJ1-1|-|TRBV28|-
CASSFISREAFF
TGTGCCAGCAGTTTCATCTCCCGTGAAGCTTTCTTT
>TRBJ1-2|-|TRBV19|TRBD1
CASRGRGGYTF
TGTGCCAGCAGGGGGCGCGGAGGCTACACCTTC
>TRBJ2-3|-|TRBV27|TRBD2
CASSPGLAGGFEITDTQYF
TGTGCCAGCAGTCCCGGGCTAGCGGGAGGGTTTGAAATCACAGATACGCAGTATTTT
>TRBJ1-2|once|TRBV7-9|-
CASTTGKNVIGYTF
TGTGCCAGCACTACAGGGAAGAACGTCATTGGCTACACCTTC
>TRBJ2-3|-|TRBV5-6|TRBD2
CASSRVGTSGRSTDTQYF
TGTGCCAGCAGTCGGGTAGGGACTAGCGGGAGGAGCACAGATACGCAGTATTTT
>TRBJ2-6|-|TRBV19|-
CASSIGVSGANVLTF
TGTGCCAGTAGTATAGGGGTCTCTGGGGCCAACGTCCTGACTTTC
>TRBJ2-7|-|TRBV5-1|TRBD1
CASRRTSGTGGVEQYF
TGCGCCAGCAGACGAACTTCCGGGACAGGGGGCGTCGAGCAGTACTTC
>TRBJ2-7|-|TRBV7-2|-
CASSFTGTPLYEQYF
TGTGCCAGCAGCTTTACCGGGACCCCACTCTACGAGCAGTACTTC
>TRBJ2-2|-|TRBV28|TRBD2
CASNRRGNRGTSEPTGELFF
TGTGCCAGCAATCGCAGAGGAAATAGGGGGACTAGCGAGCCCACCGGGGAGCTGTTTTTT
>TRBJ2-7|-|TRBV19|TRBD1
CASSIPPTGTKYYEQYF
TGTGCCAGTAGTATACCCCCGACAGGGACGAAGTACTACGAGCAGTACTTC
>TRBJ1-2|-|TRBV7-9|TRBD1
CASSFGGTGNNYGYTF
TGTGCCAGCAGCTTTGGGGGGACAGGGAACAACTATGGCTACACCTTC
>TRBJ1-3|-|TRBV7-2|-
CASSLNRQVSGNTIYF
TGTGCCAGCAGTTTAAATCGACAGGTCTCTGGAAACACCATATATTTT